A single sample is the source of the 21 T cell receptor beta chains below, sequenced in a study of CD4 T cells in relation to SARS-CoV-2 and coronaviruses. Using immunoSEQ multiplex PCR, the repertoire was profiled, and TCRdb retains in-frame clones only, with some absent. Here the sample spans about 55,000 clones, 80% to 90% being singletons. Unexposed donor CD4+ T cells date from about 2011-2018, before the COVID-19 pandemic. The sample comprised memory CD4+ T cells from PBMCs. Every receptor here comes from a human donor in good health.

CDR3 DNA sequence: TGTGCCAGCAGTGATCTGGGGGCGAGGGCTAACTATGGCTACACCTTC. Amino acids: CASSDLGARANYGYTF. The chain carries TRBV6-1 and TRBJ1-2; maybe TRBD1 (6 bases). From germline, CDR1 is MNHNS and CDR2 SASEGT. The CDR3 extends over 16 amino acids. The V end lost 3 bases, the J end lost 0 bases, and 14 bases lay between the germline ends.

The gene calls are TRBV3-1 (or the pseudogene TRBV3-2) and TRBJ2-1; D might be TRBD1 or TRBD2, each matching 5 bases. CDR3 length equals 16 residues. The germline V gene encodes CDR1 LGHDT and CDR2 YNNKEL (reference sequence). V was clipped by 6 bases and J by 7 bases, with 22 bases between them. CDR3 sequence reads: CASSPPGRVGWNEQFF. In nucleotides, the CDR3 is TGTGCCAGCAGTCCCCCAGGGCGGGTTGGATGGAATGAGCAGTTCTTC.

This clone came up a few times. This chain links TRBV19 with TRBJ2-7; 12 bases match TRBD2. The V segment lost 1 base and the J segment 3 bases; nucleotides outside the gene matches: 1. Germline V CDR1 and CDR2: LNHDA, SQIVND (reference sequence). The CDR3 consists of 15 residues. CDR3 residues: CASSIATSGSYEQYF. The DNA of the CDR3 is TGTGCCAGTAGTATAGCGACTAGCGGGAGCTACGAGCAGTACTTC.

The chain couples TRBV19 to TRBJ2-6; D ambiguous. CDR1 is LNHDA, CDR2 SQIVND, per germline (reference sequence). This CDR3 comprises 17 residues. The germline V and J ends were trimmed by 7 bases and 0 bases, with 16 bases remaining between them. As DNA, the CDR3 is TGTGCCAGTACAGGATGGACCTCTGGCTCTGGGGCCAACGTCCTGACTTTC. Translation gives CASTGWTSGSGANVLTF.

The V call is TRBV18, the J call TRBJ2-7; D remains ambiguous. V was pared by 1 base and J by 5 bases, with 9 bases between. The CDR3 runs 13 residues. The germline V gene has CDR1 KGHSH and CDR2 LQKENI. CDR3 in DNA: TGTGCCAGCTCACCACTAGTGAAAGACGAGCAGTACTTC. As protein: CASSPLVKDEQYF.

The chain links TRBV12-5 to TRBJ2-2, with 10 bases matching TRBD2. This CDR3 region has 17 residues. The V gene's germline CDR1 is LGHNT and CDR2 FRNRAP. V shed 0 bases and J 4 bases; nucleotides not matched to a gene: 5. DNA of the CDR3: TGTGCTAGTGGTTTGGTTAGTTGGACTAGCGGCACCGGGGAGCTGTTTTTT. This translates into CASGLVSWTSGTGELFF.

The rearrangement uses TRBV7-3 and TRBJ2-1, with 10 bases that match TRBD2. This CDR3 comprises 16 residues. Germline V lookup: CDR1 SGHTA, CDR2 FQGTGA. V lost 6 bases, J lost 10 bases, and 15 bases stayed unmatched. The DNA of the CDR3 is TGTGCCAGCAGTCACAAAGCGGGAGGGCCGGGAGGGGAGCAGTTCTTC. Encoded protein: CASSHKAGGPGGEQFF.

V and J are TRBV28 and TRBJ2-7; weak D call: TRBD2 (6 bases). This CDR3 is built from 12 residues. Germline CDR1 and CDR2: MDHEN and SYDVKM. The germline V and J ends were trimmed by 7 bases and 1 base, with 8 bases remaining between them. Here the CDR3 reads CASNAGSYEQYF. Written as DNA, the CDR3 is TGTGCCAGCAACGCGGGATCCTACGAGCAGTACTTC.

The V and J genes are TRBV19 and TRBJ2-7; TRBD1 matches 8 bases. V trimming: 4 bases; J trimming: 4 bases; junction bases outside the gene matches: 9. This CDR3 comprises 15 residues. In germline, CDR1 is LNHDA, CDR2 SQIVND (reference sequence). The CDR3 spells CASSNPWQGAYEQYF. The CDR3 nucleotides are TGTGCCAGTAGTAATCCTTGGCAGGGGGCTTACGAGCAGTACTTC. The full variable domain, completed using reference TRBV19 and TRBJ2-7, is DGGITQSPKYLFRKEGQNVTLSCEQNLNHDAMYWYRQDPGQGLRLIYYSQIVNDFQKGDIAEGYSVSREKKESFPLTVTSAQKNPTAFYLCASSNPWQGAYEQYFGPGTRLTVT.

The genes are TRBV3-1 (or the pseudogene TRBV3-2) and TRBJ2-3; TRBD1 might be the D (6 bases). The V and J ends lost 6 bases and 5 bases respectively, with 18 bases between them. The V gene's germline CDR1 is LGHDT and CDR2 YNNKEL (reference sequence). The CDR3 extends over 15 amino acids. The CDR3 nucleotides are TGTGCCAGCAGGGGGGCCAGGGAAGTGGGAGATACGCAGTATTTT. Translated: CASRGAREVGDTQYF.

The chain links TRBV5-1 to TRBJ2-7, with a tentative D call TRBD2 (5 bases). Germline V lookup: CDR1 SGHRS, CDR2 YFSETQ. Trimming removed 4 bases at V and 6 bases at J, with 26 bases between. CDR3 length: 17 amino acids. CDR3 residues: CASSHDTTPGTDREQYF. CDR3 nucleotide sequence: TGCGCCAGCAGCCACGACACGACACCGGGAACAGATCGCGAGCAGTACTTC.

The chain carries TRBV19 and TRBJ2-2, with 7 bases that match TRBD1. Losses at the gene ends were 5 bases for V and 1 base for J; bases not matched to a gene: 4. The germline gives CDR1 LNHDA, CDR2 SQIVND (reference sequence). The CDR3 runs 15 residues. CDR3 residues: CASSDRDRNTGELFF. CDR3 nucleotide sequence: TGTGCCAGTAGTGACCGGGACAGGAACACCGGGGAGCTGTTTTTT.

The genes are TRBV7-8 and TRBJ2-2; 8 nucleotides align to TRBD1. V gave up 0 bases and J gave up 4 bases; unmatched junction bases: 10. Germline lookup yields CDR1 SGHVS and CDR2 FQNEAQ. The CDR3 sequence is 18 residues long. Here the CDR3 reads CASSLARMTGVSTGELFF. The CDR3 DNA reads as TGTGCCAGCAGCTTAGCGCGGATGACAGGGGTGAGCACCGGGGAGCTGTTTTTT.

The CDR3 is CATSAGSRTEAFF. The DNA of the CDR3 is TGTGCCACCAGTGCGGGGAGTAGAACTGAAGCTTTCTTT. This chain links TRBV24-1 with TRBJ1-1, with D unclear. The CDR3 has 13 residues. Germline V gene lookup returns CDR1 KGHDR and CDR2 SFDVKD. With 5 bases removed from V and 5 bases from J, the gap between germline ends came to 11 bases.

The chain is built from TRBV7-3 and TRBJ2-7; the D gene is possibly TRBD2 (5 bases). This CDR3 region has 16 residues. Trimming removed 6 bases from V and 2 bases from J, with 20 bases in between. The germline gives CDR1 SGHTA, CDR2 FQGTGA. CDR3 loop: CASSRNRGSFTYEQYF. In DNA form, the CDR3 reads TGTGCCAGCAGTAGGAACCGGGGTTCGTTTACCTACGAGCAGTACTTC.

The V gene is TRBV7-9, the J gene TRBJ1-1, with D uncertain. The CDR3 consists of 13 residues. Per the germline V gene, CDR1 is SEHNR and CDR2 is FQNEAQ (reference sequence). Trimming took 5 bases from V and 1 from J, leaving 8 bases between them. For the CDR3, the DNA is TGTGCCAGCAGCGCCGGTGGGAACACTGAAGCTTTCTTT. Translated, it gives CASSAGGNTEAFF.

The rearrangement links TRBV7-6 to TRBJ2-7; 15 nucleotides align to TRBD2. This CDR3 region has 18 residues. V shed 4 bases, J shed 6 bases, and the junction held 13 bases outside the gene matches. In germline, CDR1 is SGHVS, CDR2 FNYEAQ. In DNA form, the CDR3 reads TGTGCCAGCAGCTCGGCGGGGACTAGCGGGAGGTTGAGGTCCGAGCAGTACTTC. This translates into CASSSAGTSGRLRSEQYF. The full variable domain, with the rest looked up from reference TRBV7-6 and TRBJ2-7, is GAGVSQSPRYKVTKRGQDVALRCDPISGHVSLYWYRQALGQGPEFLTYFNYEAQQDKSGLPNDRFSAERPEGSISTLTIQRTEQRDSAMYRCASSSAGTSGRLRSEQYFGPGTRLTVT.

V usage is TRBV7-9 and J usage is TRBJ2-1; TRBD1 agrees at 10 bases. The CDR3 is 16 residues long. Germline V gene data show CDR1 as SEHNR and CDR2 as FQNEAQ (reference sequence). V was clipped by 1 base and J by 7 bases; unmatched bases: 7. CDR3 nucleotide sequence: TGTGCCAGCAGCTTAGTTTCGGGACAGGGGACGAATGAGCAGTTCTTC. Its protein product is CASSLVSGQGTNEQFF.

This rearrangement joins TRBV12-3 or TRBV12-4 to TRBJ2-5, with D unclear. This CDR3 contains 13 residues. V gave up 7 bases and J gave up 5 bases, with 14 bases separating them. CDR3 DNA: TGTGCCAGCAACGACGGCGGTGGGGAGACCCAGTACTTC. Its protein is CASNDGGGETQYF.

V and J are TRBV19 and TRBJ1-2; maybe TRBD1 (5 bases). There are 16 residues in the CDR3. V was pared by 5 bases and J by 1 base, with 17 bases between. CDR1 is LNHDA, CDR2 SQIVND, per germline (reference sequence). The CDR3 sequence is CASSPTRGPGNYGYTF. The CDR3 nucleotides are TGTGCCAGTAGTCCGACCCGGGGCCCGGGTAACTATGGCTACACCTTC.

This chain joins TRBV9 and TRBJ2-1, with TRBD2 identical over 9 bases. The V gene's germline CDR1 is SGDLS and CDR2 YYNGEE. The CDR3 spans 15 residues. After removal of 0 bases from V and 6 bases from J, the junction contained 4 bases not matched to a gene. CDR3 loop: CASSVVSGSSNEQFF. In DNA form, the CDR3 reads TGTGCCAGCAGCGTAGTTAGCGGGAGTAGCAATGAGCAGTTCTTC. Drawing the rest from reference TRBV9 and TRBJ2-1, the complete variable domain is DSGVTQTPKHLITATGQRVTLRCSPRSGDLSVYWYQQSLDQGLQFLIQYYNGEERAKGNILERFSAQQFPDLHSELNLSSLELGDSALYFCASSVVSGSSNEQFFGPGTRLTVL.